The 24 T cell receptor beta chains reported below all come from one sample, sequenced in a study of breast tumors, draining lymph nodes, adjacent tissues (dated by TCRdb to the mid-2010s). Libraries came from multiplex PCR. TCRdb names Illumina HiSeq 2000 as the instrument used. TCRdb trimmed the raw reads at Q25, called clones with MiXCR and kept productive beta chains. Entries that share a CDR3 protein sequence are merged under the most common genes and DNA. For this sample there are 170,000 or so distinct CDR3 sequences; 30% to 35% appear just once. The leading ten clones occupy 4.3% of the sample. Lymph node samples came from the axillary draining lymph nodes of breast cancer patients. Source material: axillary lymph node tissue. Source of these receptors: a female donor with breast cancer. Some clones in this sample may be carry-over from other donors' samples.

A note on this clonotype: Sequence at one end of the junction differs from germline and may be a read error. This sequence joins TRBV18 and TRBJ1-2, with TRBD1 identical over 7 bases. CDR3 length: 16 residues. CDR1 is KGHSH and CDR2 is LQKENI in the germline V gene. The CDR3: CAGSPPDDRATYGYTF. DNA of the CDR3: TGTGCCGGCTCACCACCTGACGACAGGGCGACCTATGGCTACACCTTC.

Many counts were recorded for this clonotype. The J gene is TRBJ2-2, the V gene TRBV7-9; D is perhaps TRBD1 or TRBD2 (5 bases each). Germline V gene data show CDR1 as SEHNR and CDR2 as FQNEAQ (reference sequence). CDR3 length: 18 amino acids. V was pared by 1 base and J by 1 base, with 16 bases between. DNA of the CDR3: TGTGCCAGCAGCTTAGTTTGGGGGAGTAATCGGAACACCGGGGAGCTGTTTTTT. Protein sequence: CASSLVWGSNRNTGELFF.

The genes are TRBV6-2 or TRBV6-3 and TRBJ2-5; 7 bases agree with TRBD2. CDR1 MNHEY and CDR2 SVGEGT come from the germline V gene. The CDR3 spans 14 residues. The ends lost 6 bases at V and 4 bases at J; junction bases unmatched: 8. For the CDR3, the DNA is TGTGCCAGCAGGACAAGCGGGAATGGAGAGACCCAGTACTTC. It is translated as CASRTSGNGETQYF.

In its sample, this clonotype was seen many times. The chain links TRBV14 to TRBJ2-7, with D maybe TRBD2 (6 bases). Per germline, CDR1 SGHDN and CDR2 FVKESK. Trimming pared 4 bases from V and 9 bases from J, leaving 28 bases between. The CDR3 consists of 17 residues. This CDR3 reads CASSPKMDGRPRRGQYF. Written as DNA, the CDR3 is TGTGCCAGCAGCCCGAAAATGGACGGACGTCCGCGGAGGGGGCAGTACTTC. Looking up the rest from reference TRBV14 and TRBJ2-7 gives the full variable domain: EAGVTQFPSHSVIEKGQTVTLRCDPISGHDNLYWYRRVMGKEIKFLLHFVKESKQDESGMPNNRFLAERTGGTYSTLKVQPAELEDSGVYFCASSPKMDGRPRRGQYFGPGTRLTVT.

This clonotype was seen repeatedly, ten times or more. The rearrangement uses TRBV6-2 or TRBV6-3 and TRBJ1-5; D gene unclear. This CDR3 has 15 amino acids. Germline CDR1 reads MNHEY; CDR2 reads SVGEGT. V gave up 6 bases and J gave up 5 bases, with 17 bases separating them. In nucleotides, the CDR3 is TGTGCCAGCAGGAGTCTGGGTACGTGGGATCAGCCCCAGCATTTT. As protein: CASRSLGTWDQPQHF.

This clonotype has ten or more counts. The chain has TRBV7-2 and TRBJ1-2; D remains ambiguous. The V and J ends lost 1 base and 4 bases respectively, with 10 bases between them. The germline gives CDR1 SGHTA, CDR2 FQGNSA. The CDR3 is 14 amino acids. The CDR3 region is CASSLEGLSYGYTF. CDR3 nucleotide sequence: TGTGCCAGCAGCTTAGAAGGGTTAAGCTATGGCTACACCTTC.

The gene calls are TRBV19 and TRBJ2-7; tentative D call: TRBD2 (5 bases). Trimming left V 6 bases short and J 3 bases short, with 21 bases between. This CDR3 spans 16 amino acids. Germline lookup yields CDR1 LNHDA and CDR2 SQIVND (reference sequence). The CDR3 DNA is TGTGCCAGTAGGCCGAATAAGGACTCAAGTCACTACGAGCAGTACTTC. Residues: CASRPNKDSSHYEQYF.

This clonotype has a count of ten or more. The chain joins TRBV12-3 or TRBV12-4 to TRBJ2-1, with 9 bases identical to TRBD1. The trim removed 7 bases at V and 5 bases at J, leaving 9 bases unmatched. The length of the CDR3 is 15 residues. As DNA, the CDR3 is TGTGCCAGCACCAACCGGGACAGGGTCAACAATGAGCAGTTCTTC. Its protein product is CASTNRDRVNNEQFF.

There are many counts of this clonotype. CDR3 loop: CASSLAGRDYEQYF. CDR3 DNA: TGTGCCAGCAGTTTAGCGGGGCGGGACTACGAGCAGTACTTC. The V and J genes are TRBV12-3 or TRBV12-4 and TRBJ2-7, with D perhaps matching TRBD2 (6 bases). This CDR3 region has 14 residues. Between the trimmed V and J ends, which lost 0 bases and 3 bases, there was a span of 9 bases.

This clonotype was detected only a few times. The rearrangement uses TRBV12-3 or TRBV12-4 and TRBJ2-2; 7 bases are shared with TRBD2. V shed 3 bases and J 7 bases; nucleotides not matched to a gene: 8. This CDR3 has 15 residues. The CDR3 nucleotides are TGTGCCAGCAGTTTCCGGCGCGGGGAGGGCGGGGAGCTGTTTTTT. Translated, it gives CASSFRRGEGGELFF.

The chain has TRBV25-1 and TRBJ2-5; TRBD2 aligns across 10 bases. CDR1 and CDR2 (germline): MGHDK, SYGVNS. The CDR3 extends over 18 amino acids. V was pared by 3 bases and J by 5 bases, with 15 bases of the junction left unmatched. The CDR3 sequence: CASSEFSRASGGGETQYF. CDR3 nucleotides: TGTGCCAGCAGTGAGTTTAGCCGGGCTAGCGGGGGTGGGGAGACCCAGTACTTC.

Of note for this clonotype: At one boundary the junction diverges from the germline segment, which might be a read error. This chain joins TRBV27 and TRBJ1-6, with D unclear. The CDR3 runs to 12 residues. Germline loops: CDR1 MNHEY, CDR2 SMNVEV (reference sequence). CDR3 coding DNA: TGTGCCAGCAATTTAGGGAATTCACCCCTCCACTTT. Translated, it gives CASNLGNSPLHF.

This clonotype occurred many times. Here the CDR3 DNA reads TGTGCCAGTAGTTCCAGGGGACAGCTTAATGAAAAACTGTTTTTT. As protein: CASSSRGQLNEKLFF. V is TRBV19 and J is TRBJ1-4; 7 bases align to TRBD1. Trimming removed 5 bases from V and 4 bases from J; junction bases left unmatched: 7. The CDR3 consists of 15 residues. From germline, CDR1 is LNHDA and CDR2 SQIVND (reference sequence). The full variable domain, in which reference TRBV19 and TRBJ1-4 provide the parts outside the CDR3, is DGGITQSPKYLFRKEGQNVTLSCEQNLNHDAMYWYRQDPGQGLRLIYYSQIVNDFQKGDIAEGYSVSREKKESFPLTVTSAQKNPTAFYLCASSSRGQLNEKLFFGSGTQLSVL.

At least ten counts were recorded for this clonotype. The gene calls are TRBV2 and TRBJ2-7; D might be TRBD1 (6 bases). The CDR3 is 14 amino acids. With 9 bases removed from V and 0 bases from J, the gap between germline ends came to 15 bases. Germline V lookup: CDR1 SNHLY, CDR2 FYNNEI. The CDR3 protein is CARGTQGSSYEQYF. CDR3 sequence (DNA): TGTGCCAGGGGCACGCAGGGGAGCTCCTACGAGCAGTACTTC.

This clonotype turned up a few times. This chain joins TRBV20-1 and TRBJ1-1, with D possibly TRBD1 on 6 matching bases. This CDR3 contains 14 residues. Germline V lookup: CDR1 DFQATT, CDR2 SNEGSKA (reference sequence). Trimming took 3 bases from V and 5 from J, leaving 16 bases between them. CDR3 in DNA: TGCAGTGCTAGCTTCGGACAGTCTCGGACTGAAGCTTTCTTT. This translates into CSASFGQSRTEAFF.

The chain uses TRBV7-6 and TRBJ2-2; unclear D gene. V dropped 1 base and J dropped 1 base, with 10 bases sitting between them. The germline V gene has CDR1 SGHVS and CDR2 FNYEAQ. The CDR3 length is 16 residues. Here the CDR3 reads CASSLDVLGNTGELFF. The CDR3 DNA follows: TGTGCCAGCAGCTTAGACGTGTTGGGGAACACCGGGGAGCTGTTTTTT.

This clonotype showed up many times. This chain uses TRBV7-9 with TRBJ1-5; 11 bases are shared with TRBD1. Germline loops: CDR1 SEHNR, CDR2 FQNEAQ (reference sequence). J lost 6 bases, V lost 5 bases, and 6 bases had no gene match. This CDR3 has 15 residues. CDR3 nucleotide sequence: TGTGCCAGCAGCCCAGGACAGGGGGCGGGTCAGCCCCAGCATTTT. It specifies CASSPGQGAGQPQHF.

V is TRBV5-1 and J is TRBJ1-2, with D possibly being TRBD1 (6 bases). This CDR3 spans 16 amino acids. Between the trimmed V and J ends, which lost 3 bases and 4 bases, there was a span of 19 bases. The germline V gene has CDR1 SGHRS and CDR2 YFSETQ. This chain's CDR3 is CASSWGLAGGRYGYTF. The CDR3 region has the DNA TGCGCCAGCAGCTGGGGACTAGCGGGGGGCCGCTATGGCTACACCTTC. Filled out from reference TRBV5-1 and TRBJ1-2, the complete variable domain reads KAGVTQTPRYLIKTRGQQVTLSCSPISGHRSVSWYQQTPGQGLQFLFEYFSETQRNKGNFPGRFSGRQFSNSRSEMNVSTLELGDSALYLCASSWGLAGGRYGYTFGSGTRLTVV.

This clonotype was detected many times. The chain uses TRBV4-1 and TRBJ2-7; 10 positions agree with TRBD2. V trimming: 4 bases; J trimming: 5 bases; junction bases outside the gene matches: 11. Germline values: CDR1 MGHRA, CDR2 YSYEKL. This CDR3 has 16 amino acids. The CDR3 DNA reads TGCGCCAGCAGCCCCCCACCCGGGACTAGCGACCACGAGCAGTACTTC. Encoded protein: CASSPPPGTSDHEQYF.

The CDR3 loop reads CASSPSTANVLTF. The CDR3 DNA is TGTGCCAGCAGTCCCTCGACAGCCAACGTCCTGACTTTC. The chain uses TRBV6-4 and TRBJ2-6; D call uncertain. CDR1 and CDR2 from the germline V gene are MRHNA and SNTAGT. V was cut by 5 bases and J by 7 bases, with 9 bases left in between. The CDR3 sequence is 13 residues long.

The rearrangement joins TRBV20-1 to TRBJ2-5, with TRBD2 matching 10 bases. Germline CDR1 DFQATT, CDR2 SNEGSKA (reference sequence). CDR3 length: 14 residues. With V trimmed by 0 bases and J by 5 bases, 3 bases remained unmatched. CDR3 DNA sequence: TGCAGTGCTAGAGATAGTAGCGGGGGGGAGACCCAGTACTTC. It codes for CSARDSSGGETQYF.

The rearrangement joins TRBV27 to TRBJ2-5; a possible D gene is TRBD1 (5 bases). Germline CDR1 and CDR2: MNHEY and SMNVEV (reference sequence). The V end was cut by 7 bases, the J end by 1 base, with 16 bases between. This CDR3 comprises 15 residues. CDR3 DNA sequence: TGTGCCAGCACCAGGATTGGGGCAGCCCAAGAGACCCAGTACTTC. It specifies CASTRIGAAQETQYF.

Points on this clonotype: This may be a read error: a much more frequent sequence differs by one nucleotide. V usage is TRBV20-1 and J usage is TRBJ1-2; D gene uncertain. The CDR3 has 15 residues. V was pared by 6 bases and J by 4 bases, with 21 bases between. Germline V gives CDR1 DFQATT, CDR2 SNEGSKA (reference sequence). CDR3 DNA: TGCAGTGCGAGGGCCCAGGCGGAGAGTACCTATGGCTACACCTTC. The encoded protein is CSARAQAESTYGYTF.

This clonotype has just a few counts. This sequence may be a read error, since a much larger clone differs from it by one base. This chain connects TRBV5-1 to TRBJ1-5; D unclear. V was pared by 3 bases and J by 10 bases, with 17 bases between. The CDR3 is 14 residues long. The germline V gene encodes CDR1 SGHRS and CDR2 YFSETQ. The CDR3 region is CASSSGSLKDPQHF. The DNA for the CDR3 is TGCGCCAGCAGCTCGGGGTCCCTGAAGGACCCCCAGCATTTT.